These T cell receptor beta chains were read from a single sample in a study of T cell responses to AZD1222 COVID-19 vaccine. Libraries were prepared by immunoSEQ multiplex PCR; TCRdb keeps only in-frame clonotypes and omits some of them. The sample lists around 120,000 clones, nearly 90% occurring once. The specimen comprised peripheral blood, sampled 28 days after the second AZD1222 dose. All receptors come from an adult who received the AZD1222 COVID-19 vaccine. Both conserved end residues are part of each CDR3. A D gene is named only where the DNA matches it firmly. Clone sizes are given selectively: once, few, many, or a class where the clone is expanded.

D	size	V	J	DNA	CDR3
.	.	TRBV6-2/TRBV6-3	TRBJ2-1	TGTGCCAGCAGTTACTCGGGAGACCCAAGCTCCTACAATGAGCAGTTCTTC	CASSYSGDPSSYNEQFF
.	.	TRBV5-8	TRBJ2-2	TGTGCCAGCAGCTTGGGATCCGGGACGGGGAACACCGGGGAGCTGTTTTTT	CASSLGSGTGNTGELFF
TRBD2	.	TRBV30	TRBJ2-2	TGTGCCTGGAGTAACCCGGGACTAGACACCGGGGAGCTGTTTTTT	CAWSNPGLDTGELFF
TRBD1	.	TRBV18	TRBJ1-4	TGTGCCAGCTCACCACTGTCACAGGGGTGGGATGAAAAACTGTTTTTT	CASSPLSQGWDEKLFF
.	.	TRBV28	TRBJ1-6	TGTGCCAGCCAGCAGTCCTCAAATAATTCACCCCTCCACTTT	CASQQSSNNSPLHF
TRBD2	.	TRBV5-1	TRBJ2-1	TGCGCCAGCAGCTTGCCCGGGACTAGTGGCTACAATGAGCAGTTCTTC	CASSLPGTSGYNEQFF
TRBD1	.	TRBV6-5	TRBJ1-2	TGTGCCAGCACCATGGACAGGGAATACTATGGCTACACCTTC	CASTMDREYYGYTF
TRBD2	.	TRBV12-5	TRBJ2-5	TGTGCTAGTGGTTCGGGACTAGCGGGAGTTGAGACCCAGTACTTC	CASGSGLAGVETQYF
.	.	TRBV4-2	TRBJ2-2	TGTGCCAGCAGCCAAGAGATTTCCAAGTTTATCGGGGAGCTGTTTTTT	CASSQEISKFIGELFF
.	.	TRBV7-3	TRBJ1-2	TGTGCCAGCAGCCACAGCGCCGTAGGAGGGGAGTCAGGCTACACCTTC	CASSHSAVGGESGYTF
.	.	TRBV14	TRBJ2-1	TGTGCCAGCAGCCAAGGTCTCGGGGGATACAATGAGCAGTTCTTC	CASSQGLGGYNEQFF
.	.	TRBV19	TRBJ1-2	TGTGCCAGTAGTATAGGGGATAACGACTATGGCTACACCTTC	CASSIGDNDYGYTF
.	.	TRBV7-8	TRBJ1-1	TGTGCCAGCAGCCCGCGGGGAACTGAAGCTTTCTTT	CASSPRGTEAFF
TRBD2	few	TRBV9	TRBJ2-7	TGTGCCAGCAGCGAGGGACTAGCTGAGTACGAGCAGTACTTC	CASSEGLAEYEQYF
TRBD1	.	TRBV4-1	TRBJ2-1	TGCGCCAGCAGCCAAGAGGACAGGGGTTGGAGGGAGCAGTTCTTC	CASSQEDRGWREQFF
TRBD1	.	TRBV19	TRBJ1-5	TGTGCCAGTACCCCGGACAGGCATCAGCCCCAGCATTTT	CASTPDRHQPQHF
.	.	TRBV11-2	TRBJ1-3	TGTGCCAGCAGCTTAGATTGGGGCGGAAACACCATATATTTT	CASSLDWGGNTIYF
.	once	TRBV5-5	TRBJ2-6	TGTGCCAGCAGCCGAACAGGAGTCTCTGGGGCCAACGTCCTGACTTTC	CASSRTGVSGANVLTF
TRBD1	.	TRBV10-3	TRBJ2-2	TGTGCCATCAGTGGGACAGGGGCCCTAAACACCGGGGAGCTGTTTTTT	CAISGTGALNTGELFF
.	.	TRBV5-1	TRBJ2-1	TGCGCCAGCAGCCCCCTAGCGCACAACAATGAGCAGTTCTTC	CASSPLAHNNEQFF
.	.	TRBV19	TRBJ1-5	TGTGCCAGTGGAGCGGGGAGGAATCAGCCCCAGCATTTT	CASGAGRNQPQHF
.	.	TRBV29-1	TRBJ2-7	TGCAGCGTTGTTGTCGGGGTCTCCTACGAGCAGTACTTC	CSVVVGVSYEQYF
TRBD1	.	TRBV5-1	TRBJ1-1	TGCGCCAGCAGCTTGCCATCAGGGGGCACTGAAGCTTTCTTT	CASSLPSGGTEAFF
.	.	TRBV28	TRBJ1-1	TGTGCCAGCAGTTTAAGCGAAGACTTGGACACTGAAGCTTTCTTT	CASSLSEDLDTEAFF
.	once	TRBV28	TRBJ1-5	TGTGCCAGCATATCCGTAGGCAGGGTAGGGCGCCAGCCCCAGCATTTT	CASISVGRVGRQPQHF
TRBD2	.	TRBV6-2/TRBV6-3	TRBJ2-4	TGTGCCAGCAGTCTCGTGGTAGCGGGAGCAGGAAACATTCAGTACTTC	CASSLVVAGAGNIQYF
TRBD1	.	TRBV6-2/TRBV6-3	TRBJ2-7	TGTGCCAGCAGTTTCCCTCCGGGACAGGTGCGAGAGCAGTACTTC	CASSFPPGQVREQYF
.	.	TRBV6-1	TRBJ2-2	TGTGCCAGCAGTGAACTAGTAGGGGTGGTCGGGGAGCTGTTTTTT	CASSELVGVVGELFF
TRBD1	.	TRBV29-1	TRBJ1-5	TGCAGCGTAACACAGGGGGTAGATCATCCCCAGCATTTT	CSVTQGVDHPQHF
TRBD1	.	TRBV2	TRBJ1-6	TGTGCCGGGAGAACAGGGGTACGAAATAATTCACCCCTCCACTTT	CAGRTGVRNNSPLHF
TRBD1	.	TRBV10-3	TRBJ2-5	TGTGCCATCAGTGAAAAGGGACAGGTATACCAAGAGACCCAGTACTTC	CAISEKGQVYQETQYF
.	.	TRBV4-3	TRBJ1-2	TGCGCCAGCAGCCAAGTTGGGGTTGGCTATGGCTACACCTTC	CASSQVGVGYGYTF
.	.	TRBV5-1	TRBJ1-3	TGCGCCAGCAGCTTGGGTGGACAAGCGAGGGGCACCATATATTTT	CASSLGGQARGTIYF
TRBD1	once	TRBV18	TRBJ1-2	TGTGCCAGCTCACCGCAGGGACAGGGGTCTTACGGCTACACCTTC	CASSPQGQGSYGYTF
TRBD1	.	TRBV28	TRBJ2-5	TGTGCCAGCAGTTCCCGGACAGGGAGCCGAGCAGAGACCCAGTACTTC	CASSSRTGSRAETQYF
TRBD1	.	TRBV5-1	TRBJ2-7	TGCGCCAGCAGCTTGAGCGGGACAGGGATCACGAGCTCCTACGAGCAGTACTTC	CASSLSGTGITSSYEQYF
.	.	TRBV10-3	TRBJ1-1	TGTGCCATCAGTGATCTTGGAAGGGAAGGCACTGAAGCTTTCTTT	CAISDLGREGTEAFF
.	.	TRBV28	TRBJ1-4	TGTGCCAGCGCGCTGACAGGAGTTAATGAAAAACTGTTTTTT	CASALTGVNEKLFF
TRBD2	.	TRBV3-1/TRBV3-2	TRBJ2-3	TGTGCCAGCAACCAAGCTAGCGGGATGGCAGATACGCAGTATTTT	CASNQASGMADTQYF
TRBD1	.	TRBV14	TRBJ1-4	TGTGCCAGCAGCCAAGGCTCGGCGACAGGGCTAACTAATGAAAAACTGTTTTTT	CASSQGSATGLTNEKLFF
.	.	TRBV13	TRBJ2-2	TGTGCCAGCACCCTCCGGGGGAGTAGCGGGGAGCTGTTTTTT	CASTLRGSSGELFF
TRBD2	.	TRBV30	TRBJ2-3	TGTGCCTGGAGTGGAAGCGGGAGTACAGATACGCAGTATTTT	CAWSGSGSTDTQYF
TRBD1	.	TRBV7-8	TRBJ1-5	TGTGCCAGCAGCCCCGAGGACAGGGGAAGCAATCAGCCCCAGCATTTT	CASSPEDRGSNQPQHF
.	.	TRBV5-1	TRBJ2-7	TGCGCCAGCACCTTGACAGTTACCTACGAGCAGTACTTC	CASTLTVTYEQYF
TRBD1	.	TRBV29-1	TRBJ2-2	TGCAGCGTTGAAGCCCGCGACAGGGGGCGAGTCGGGGAGCTGTTTTTT	CSVEARDRGRVGELFF
.	.	TRBV27	TRBJ2-1	TGTGCCAGCAGTTTGATAAACGGTGAGCAGTTCTTC	CASSLINGEQFF
TRBD1	once	TRBV7-3	TRBJ1-6	TGTGCCAGCAGCCAAGGGACAGGCAATTCACCCCTCCACTTT	CASSQGTGNSPLHF
.	few	TRBV5-6	TRBJ2-7	TGTGCCAGCAGCTCCTTTAAATTAGACAGGAGCTACGAGCAGTACTTC	CASSSFKLDRSYEQYF
TRBD2	.	TRBV5-1	TRBJ2-5	TGCGCCAGCAGCTTGATGGCTAGCGGGAGAAAAGAGACCCAGTACTTC	CASSLMASGRKETQYF
.	.	TRBV29-1	TRBJ2-7	TGCAGCGTTGTAAAAACCTACGAGCAGTACTTC	CSVVKTYEQYF
TRBD2	.	TRBV7-2	TRBJ2-1	TGTGCCAGCAGCTTAGAGAGCGGGAGTAAGTACAATGAGCAGTTCTTC	CASSLESGSKYNEQFF
.	.	TRBV7-3	TRBJ2-1	TGTGCCAGCAGCTCTTCACGACCAGGGGGGAATGAGCAGTTCTTC	CASSSSRPGGNEQFF
.	.	TRBV14	TRBJ1-1	TGTGCCAGCAGCCAAGAGTGGGGGGCCTTCGTGAACACTGAAGCTTTCTTT	CASSQEWGAFVNTEAFF
.	.	TRBV28	TRBJ1-5	TGTGCCAGCAGTTCAACAGGTAATAAGCAGCCCCAGCATTTT	CASSSTGNKQPQHF
.	once	TRBV10-1	TRBJ2-1	TGCGCCAGCAGTGAGTCGCGCCAGGCCTACAATGAGCAGTTCTTC	CASSESRQAYNEQFF
TRBD2	.	TRBV5-1	TRBJ2-1	TGCGCCAGCAGCTTGGTAGCGGGAGGGTTTCATGAGCAGTTCTTC	CASSLVAGGFHEQFF
TRBD1	.	TRBV4-1	TRBJ2-7	TGCGCCAGCAGCCAACGGGACAGCTACGAGCAGTACTTC	CASSQRDSYEQYF
.	.	TRBV24-1	TRBJ2-2	TGTGCCACCAGTGCTCCGGGGAACACCGGGGAGCTGTTTTTT	CATSAPGNTGELFF
TRBD2	.	TRBV5-4	TRBJ2-5	TGTGCCAGCCGGCGGACTAGCGGGAGCCGCGAGACCCAGTACTTC	CASRRTSGSRETQYF